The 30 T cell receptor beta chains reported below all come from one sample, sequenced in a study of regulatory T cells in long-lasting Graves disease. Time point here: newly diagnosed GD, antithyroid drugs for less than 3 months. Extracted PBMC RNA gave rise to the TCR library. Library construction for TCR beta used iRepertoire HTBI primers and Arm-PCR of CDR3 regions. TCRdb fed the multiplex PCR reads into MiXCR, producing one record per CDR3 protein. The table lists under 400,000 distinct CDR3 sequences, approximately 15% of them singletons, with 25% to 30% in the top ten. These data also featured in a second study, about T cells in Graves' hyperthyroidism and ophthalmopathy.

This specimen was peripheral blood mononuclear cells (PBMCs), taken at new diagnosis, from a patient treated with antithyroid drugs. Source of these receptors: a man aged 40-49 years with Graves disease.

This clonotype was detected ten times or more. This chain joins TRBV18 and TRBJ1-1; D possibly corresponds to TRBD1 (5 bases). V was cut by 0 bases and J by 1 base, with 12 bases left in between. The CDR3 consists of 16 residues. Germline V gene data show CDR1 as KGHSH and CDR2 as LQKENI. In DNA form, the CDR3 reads TGTGCCAGCTCACCACCGTATCAGGGCAGGAACACTGAAGCTTTCTTT. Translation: CASSPPYQGRNTEAFF.

The CDR3 DNA is TGTGCCAGCAGCATTAGGCAGTCTAGCGGTCGCACAGATACGCAGTATTTT. This sequence encodes CASSIRQSSGRTDTQYF. This chain joins TRBV7-8 and TRBJ2-3, with 7 bases that match TRBD2. This CDR3 contains 17 residues. With V trimmed by 5 bases and J by 1 base, 12 bases remained unmatched. Germline V gene lookup returns CDR1 SGHVS and CDR2 FQNEAQ.

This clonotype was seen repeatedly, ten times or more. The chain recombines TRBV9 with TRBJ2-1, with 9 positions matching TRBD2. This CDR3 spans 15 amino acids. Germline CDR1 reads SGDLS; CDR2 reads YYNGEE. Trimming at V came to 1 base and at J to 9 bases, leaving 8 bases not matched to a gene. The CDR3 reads CASSVTAGGLSEQFF. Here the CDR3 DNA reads TGTGCCAGCAGCGTAACGGCGGGGGGGCTGAGTGAGCAGTTCTTC.

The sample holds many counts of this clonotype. The CDR3, as DNA: TGTGCCAGCAGCTTAGATTCGGGGGTCAATGAGCAGTTCTTC. Its translation is CASSLDSGVNEQFF. The genes are TRBV11-3 and TRBJ2-1; D perhaps matches TRBD2 (6 bases). CDR1 SGHNT and CDR2 YENEEA come from the germline V gene. Trimming shortened V by 0 bases and J by 6 bases, and 9 bases separated the two germline ends. This CDR3 region has 14 residues.

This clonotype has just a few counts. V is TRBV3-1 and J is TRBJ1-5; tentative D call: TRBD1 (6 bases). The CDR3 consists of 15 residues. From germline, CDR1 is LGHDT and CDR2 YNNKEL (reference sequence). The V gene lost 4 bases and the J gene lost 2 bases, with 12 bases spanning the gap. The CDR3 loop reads CASSLGGEGNQPQHF. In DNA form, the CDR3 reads TGTGCCAGCAGCCTCGGGGGCGAAGGCAATCAGCCCCAGCATTTT.

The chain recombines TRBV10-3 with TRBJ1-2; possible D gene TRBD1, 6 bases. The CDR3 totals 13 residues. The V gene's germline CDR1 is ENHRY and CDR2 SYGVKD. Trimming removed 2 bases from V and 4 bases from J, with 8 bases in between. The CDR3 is CAISERTAYGYTF. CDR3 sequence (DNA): TGTGCCATCAGTGAGAGGACAGCCTATGGCTACACCTTC.

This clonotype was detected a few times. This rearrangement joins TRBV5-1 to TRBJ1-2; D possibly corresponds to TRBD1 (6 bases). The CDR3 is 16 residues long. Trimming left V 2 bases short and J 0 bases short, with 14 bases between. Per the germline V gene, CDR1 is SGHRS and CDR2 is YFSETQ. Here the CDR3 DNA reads TGCGCCAGCAGCTTCGGGGGGCCTGTCACTAACTATGGCTACACCTTC. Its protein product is CASSFGGPVTNYGYTF.

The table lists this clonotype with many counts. The CDR3 protein is CATSRVGRTGIGETQYF. CDR3 DNA sequence: TGTGCCACCAGCAGAGTGGGTAGGACAGGGATTGGTGAGACCCAGTACTTC. This sequence joins TRBV15 and TRBJ2-5; 8 bases match TRBD1. The CDR3 has 17 residues. Germline V gene sequence: CDR1 LNHNV, CDR2 YYDKDF (reference sequence). The V and J ends lost 1 base and 5 bases, in that order; junction bases with no gene match: 12.

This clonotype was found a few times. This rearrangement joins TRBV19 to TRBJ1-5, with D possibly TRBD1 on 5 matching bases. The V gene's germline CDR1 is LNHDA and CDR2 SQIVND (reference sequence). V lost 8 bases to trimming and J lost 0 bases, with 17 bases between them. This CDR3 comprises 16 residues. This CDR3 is CASRRGGLNSNQPQHF. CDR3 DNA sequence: TGTGCCAGTCGCCGGGGGGGATTAAATAGCAATCAGCCCCAGCATTTT.

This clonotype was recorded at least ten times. The CDR3 DNA reads as TGTGCCAGCTCACCAAGTCGTTCCTATAATTCACCCCTCCACTTT. Translated: CASSPSRSYNSPLHF. This chain joins TRBV18 and TRBJ1-6; D remains ambiguous. The CDR3 totals 15 residues. The ends were cut back, 2 bases at V and 1 base at J, with 6 bases in the middle. Germline CDR1 reads KGHSH; CDR2 reads LQKENI.

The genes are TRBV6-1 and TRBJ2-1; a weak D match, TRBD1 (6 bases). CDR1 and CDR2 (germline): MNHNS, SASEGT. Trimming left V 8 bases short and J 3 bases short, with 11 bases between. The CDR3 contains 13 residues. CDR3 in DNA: TGTGCCAGCCGCAGAGGGGGCTACAATGAGCAGTTCTTC. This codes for CASRRGGYNEQFF.

This CDR3 reads CASSAGQGAGANVLTF. The CDR3, as DNA: TGTGCCAGCAGTGCAGGGCAGGGGGCTGGGGCCAACGTCCTGACTTTC. The chain employs TRBV6-1 and TRBJ2-6; 7 bases are shared with TRBD1. J was trimmed by 2 bases and V by 4 bases; bases with no gene match: 5. From germline, CDR1 is MNHNS and CDR2 SASEGT. The CDR3 is made up of 16 amino acids.

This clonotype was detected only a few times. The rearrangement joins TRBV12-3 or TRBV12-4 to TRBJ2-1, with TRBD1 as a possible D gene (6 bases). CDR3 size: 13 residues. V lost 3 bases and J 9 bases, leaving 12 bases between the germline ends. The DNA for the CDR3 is TGTGCCAGCAGTTTCAACAGGGTATCTGAGCAGTTCTTC. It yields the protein CASSFNRVSEQFF.

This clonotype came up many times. This chain's CDR3 is CASSQGHRSSYEQYF. CDR3 nucleotide sequence: TGTGCCAGCTCACAGGGCCACAGAAGCTCCTACGAGCAGTACTTC. The chain couples TRBV18 to TRBJ2-7; D gene unclear. CDR3 length: 15 amino acids. Trimming stripped 4 bases from V and 0 bases from J, with 13 bases between. The germline V gene has CDR1 KGHSH and CDR2 LQKENI.

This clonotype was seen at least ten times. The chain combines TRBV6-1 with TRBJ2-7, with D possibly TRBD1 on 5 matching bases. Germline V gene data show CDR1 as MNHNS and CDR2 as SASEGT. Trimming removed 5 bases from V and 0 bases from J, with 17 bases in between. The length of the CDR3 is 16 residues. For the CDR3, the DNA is TGTGCCAGCAGTAGAGGACCTCACAGGCTCTCCTACGAGCAGTACTTC. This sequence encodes CASSRGPHRLSYEQYF.

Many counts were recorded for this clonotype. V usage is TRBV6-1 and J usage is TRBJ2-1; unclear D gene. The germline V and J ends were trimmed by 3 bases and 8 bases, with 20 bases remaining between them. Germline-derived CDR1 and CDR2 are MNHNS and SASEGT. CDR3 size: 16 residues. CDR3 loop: CASSDTRRTVFDEQFF. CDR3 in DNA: TGTGCCAGCAGTGATACTCGAAGGACCGTCTTCGATGAGCAGTTCTTC.

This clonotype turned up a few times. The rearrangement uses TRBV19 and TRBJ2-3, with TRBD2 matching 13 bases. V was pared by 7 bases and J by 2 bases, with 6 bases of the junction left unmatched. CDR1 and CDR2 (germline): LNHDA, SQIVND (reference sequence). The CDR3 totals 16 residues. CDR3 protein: CASIPTSGGLTDTQYF. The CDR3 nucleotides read TGTGCCAGTATCCCGACTAGCGGGGGGCTCACAGATACGCAGTATTTT.

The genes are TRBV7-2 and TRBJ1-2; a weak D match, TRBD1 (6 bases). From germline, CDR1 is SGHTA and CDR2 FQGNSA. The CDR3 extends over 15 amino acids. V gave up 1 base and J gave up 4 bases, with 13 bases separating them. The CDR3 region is CASSLGLDSFYGYTF. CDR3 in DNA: TGTGCCAGCAGCTTAGGTCTGGACAGCTTCTATGGCTACACCTTC.

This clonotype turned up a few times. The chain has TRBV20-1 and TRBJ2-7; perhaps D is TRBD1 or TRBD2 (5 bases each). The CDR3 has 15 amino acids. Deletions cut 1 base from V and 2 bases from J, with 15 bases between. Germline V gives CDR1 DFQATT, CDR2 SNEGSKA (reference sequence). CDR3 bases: TGCAGTGCTAGAGTTCCCCTCCGGGACCCCTACGAGCAGTACTTC. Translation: CSARVPLRDPYEQYF.

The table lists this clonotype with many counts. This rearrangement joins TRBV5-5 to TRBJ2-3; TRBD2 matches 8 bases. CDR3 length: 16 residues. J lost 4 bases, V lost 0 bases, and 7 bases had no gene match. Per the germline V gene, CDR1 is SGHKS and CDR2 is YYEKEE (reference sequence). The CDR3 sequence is CASSLVVSGGADTQYF. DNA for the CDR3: TGTGCCAGCAGCTTGGTCGTCAGCGGGGGAGCAGATACGCAGTATTTT.

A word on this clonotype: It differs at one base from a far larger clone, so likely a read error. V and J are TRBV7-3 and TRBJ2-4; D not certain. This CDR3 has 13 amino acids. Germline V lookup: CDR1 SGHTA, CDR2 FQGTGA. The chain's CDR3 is CASRVESTNEQSF. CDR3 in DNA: TGTGCCAGCAGAGTCGAGTCGACGAATGAGCAGTCCTTC.

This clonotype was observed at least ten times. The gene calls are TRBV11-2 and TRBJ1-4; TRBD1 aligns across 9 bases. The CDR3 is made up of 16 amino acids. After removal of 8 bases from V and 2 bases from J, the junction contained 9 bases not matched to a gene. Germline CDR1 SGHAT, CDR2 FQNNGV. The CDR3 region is CASGHGGQGTNEKLFF. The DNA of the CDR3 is TGTGCCAGCGGACATGGCGGACAGGGGACTAATGAAAAACTGTTTTTT.

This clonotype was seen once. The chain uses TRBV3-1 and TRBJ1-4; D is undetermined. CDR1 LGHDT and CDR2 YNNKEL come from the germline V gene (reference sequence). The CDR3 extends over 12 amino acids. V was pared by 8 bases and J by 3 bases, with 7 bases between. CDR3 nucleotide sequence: TGTGCCAGCGGGTCCTCTAATGAAAAACTGTTTTTT. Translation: CASGSSNEKLFF. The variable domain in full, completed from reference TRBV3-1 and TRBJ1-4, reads DTAVSQTPKYLVTQMGNDKSIKCEQNLGHDTMYWYKQDSKKFLKIMFSYNNKELIINETVPNRFSPKSPDKAHLNLHINSLELGDSAVYFCASGSSNEKLFFGSGTQLSVL.

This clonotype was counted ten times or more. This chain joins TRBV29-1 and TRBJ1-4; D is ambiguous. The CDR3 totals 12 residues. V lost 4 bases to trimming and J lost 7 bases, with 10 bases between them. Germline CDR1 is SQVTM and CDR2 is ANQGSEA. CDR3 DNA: TGCAGCGTTGTCGGCCGCGGTGAAAAACTGTTTTTT. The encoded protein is CSVVGRGEKLFF. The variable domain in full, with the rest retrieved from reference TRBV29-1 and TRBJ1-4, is SAVISQKPSRDICQRGTSLTIQCQVDSQVTMMFWYRQQPGQSLTLIATANQGSEATYESGFVIDKFPISRPNLTFSTLTVSNMSPEDSSIYLCSVVGRGEKLFFGSGTQLSVL.

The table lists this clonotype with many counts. For the CDR3, the DNA is TGTGCCAGCAGTTTACCCTCCGGTAGGTCGTACGAGCAGTACTTC. As protein: CASSLPSGRSYEQYF. The rearrangement links TRBV28 to TRBJ2-7, with D hard to call. Trimming took off 2 bases at V and 4 bases at J, with 15 bases between the two ends. This CDR3 is built from 15 residues. The germline CDR1 and CDR2 sequences are MDHEN and SYDVKM.

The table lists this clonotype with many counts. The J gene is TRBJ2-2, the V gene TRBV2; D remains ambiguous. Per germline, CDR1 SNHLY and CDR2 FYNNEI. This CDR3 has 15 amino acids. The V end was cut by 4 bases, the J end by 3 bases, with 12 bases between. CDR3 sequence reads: CASSGLRHDTGELFF. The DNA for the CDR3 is TGTGCCAGCAGTGGGTTGCGGCACGACACCGGGGAGCTGTTTTTT.

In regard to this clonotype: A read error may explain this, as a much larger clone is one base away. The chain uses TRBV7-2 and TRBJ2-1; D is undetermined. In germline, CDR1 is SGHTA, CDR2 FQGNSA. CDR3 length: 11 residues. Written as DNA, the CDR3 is TGTGCCGGCAGCCAGATCAATGAGCAGTTCTTC. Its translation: CAGSQINEQFF.

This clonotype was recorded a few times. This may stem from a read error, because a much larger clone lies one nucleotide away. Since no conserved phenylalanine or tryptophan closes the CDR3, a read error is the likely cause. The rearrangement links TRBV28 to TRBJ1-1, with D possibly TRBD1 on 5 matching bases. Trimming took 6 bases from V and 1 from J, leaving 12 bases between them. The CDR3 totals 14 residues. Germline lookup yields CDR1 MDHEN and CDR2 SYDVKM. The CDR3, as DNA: TGTGCCAGCAGACCGGGGGGTTCGAACACTGAAGCTTTCTCT. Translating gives CASRPGGSNTEAFS.

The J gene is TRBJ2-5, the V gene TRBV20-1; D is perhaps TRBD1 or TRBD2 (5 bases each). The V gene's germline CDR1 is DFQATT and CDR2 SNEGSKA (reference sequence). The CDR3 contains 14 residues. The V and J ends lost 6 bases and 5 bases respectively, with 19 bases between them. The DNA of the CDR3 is TGCAGTGCAAGAACCGGGACCCTGGGGGAGACCCAGTACTTC. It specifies CSARTGTLGETQYF.

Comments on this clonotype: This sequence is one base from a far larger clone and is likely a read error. The CDR3 loop is CPSSQGVSYNEQFF. DNA for the CDR3: TGTCCCAGCAGCCAGGGGGTCTCCTACAATGAGCAGTTCTTC. The chain joins TRBV11-2 to TRBJ2-7; 7 positions agree with TRBD1. TRBJ2-1 explains the end of the DNA better; the J call may be wrong. CDR3 length: 14 residues. CDR1 is SGHAT and CDR2 is FQNNGV in the germline V gene.